This section outlines one TCR beta chain sequence together with its context. Germline V gives CDR1 DFQATT, CDR2 SNEGSKA (reference sequence). The CDR3 is 14 residues long. J gave up 6 bases and V 3 bases, and 6 bases lay outside the gene matches. This entry belongs to a study of metastatic and nonmetastatic thyroid tumors. Each patient came to thyroid surgery without any prior treatment (of any kind). Using MiXCR, TCRdb re-called clones from the PCR reads. Here the sample spans around 15,000 clones, around a fifth being singletons. The rearrangement links TRBV20-1 to TRBJ2-2; 8 nucleotides match TRBD2. The sequence derives from a female donor with papillary thyroid cancer or a benign thyroid nodule (not recorded which). Some clones in this sample may be carry-over from other donors' samples. Sample: adjacent normal tissue. The CDR3 reads CSARVSGGAGELFF. For the CDR3, the DNA is TGCAGTGCTAGGGTCTCGGGAGGGGCCGGGGAGCTGTTTTTT.